This is a list of T cell receptor beta chains from one sample in a study of blood T cell repertoires in COVID-19. TCRdb's table, derived via immunoSEQ multiplex PCR, lists solely in-frame clones and lacks some. Altogether fewer than 250,000 clones are present, 83% being singletons, with the ten largest covering roughly 5.5%. The sample was peripheral blood. These receptors all stem from a human donor in a cohort sampled during active COVID-19. CDR3s include the opening cysteine and the closing phenylalanine or tryptophan. The order of the fields is D gene, J gene, clone size, V gene, CDR3 protein, CDR3 DNA. D genes are given only for firm matches. The size of a clone is reported for some rows only, either as once, few or many, or as a class for expanded clones.

D gene: TRBD1
J gene: TRBJ2-1
clone size: -
V gene: TRBV24-1
CDR3 protein: CATSEVRSGQGARNEQFF
CDR3 DNA: TGTGCCACCAGTGAGGTGAGGTCCGGACAGGGGGCGCGGAATGAGCAGTTCTTC

D gene: TRBD1
J gene: TRBJ2-7
clone size: -
V gene: TRBV19
CDR3 protein: CASSPRDSRNYEQYF
CDR3 DNA: TGTGCCAGTAGCCCGAGGGACAGCCGAAACTACGAGCAGTACTTC

D gene: -
J gene: TRBJ1-1
clone size: -
V gene: TRBV5-8
CDR3 protein: CASEGGSPEAFF
CDR3 DNA: TGTGCCAGCGAAGGAGGAAGTCCTGAAGCTTTCTTT

D gene: -
J gene: TRBJ2-7
clone size: -
V gene: TRBV6-5
CDR3 protein: CASTPGQSYEQYF
CDR3 DNA: TGTGCCAGCACCCCCGGACAGAGTTACGAGCAGTACTTC

D gene: TRBD1
J gene: TRBJ2-7
clone size: -
V gene: TRBV5-1
CDR3 protein: CASSTVTGGGFNEQYF
CDR3 DNA: TGCGCCAGCTCTACCGTAACAGGGGGCGGTTTTAACGAGCAGTACTTC

D gene: TRBD1
J gene: TRBJ2-5
clone size: -
V gene: TRBV6-6
CDR3 protein: CASAGQAQETQYF
CDR3 DNA: TGTGCCAGTGCCGGACAGGCCCAAGAGACCCAGTACTTC

D gene: -
J gene: TRBJ1-4
clone size: few
V gene: TRBV5-4
CDR3 protein: CASSREGEANEKLFF
CDR3 DNA: TGTGCCAGCAGCCGGGAGGGGGAGGCTAATGAAAAACTGTTTTTT

D gene: -
J gene: TRBJ1-1
clone size: -
V gene: TRBV2
CDR3 protein: CASSEQGSEAFF
CDR3 DNA: TGTGCCAGCAGTGAACAGGGATCTGAAGCTTTCTTT

D gene: -
J gene: TRBJ2-1
clone size: few
V gene: TRBV7-2
CDR3 protein: CASSLGLSGDEQFF
CDR3 DNA: TGTGCCAGCAGCTTAGGACTATCGGGGGATGAGCAGTTCTTC

D gene: TRBD2
J gene: TRBJ2-5
clone size: -
V gene: TRBV5-6
CDR3 protein: CASSLRPGLAGGETQYF
CDR3 DNA: TGTGCCAGCAGCTTGAGGCCAGGACTAGCGGGAGGAGAGACCCAGTACTTC

D gene: TRBD1
J gene: TRBJ2-1
clone size: -
V gene: TRBV18
CDR3 protein: CASSIGQGANEQFF
CDR3 DNA: TGTGCCAGCTCAATCGGACAGGGGGCAAATGAGCAGTTCTTC

D gene: TRBD2
J gene: TRBJ2-2
clone size: -
V gene: TRBV11-2
CDR3 protein: CASSPVRGNERTGELFF
CDR3 DNA: TGTGCCAGCAGCCCGGTGCGGGGGAATGAGAGGACCGGGGAGCTGTTTTTT

D gene: -
J gene: TRBJ1-1
clone size: -
V gene: TRBV27
CDR3 protein: CASSSGLTLNTEAFF
CDR3 DNA: TGTGCCAGCAGTTCGGGATTGACGCTGAACACTGAAGCTTTCTTT

D gene: TRBD1
J gene: TRBJ1-6
clone size: -
V gene: TRBV9
CDR3 protein: CASSVYQWTGRESPLHF
CDR3 DNA: TGTGCCAGCAGCGTTTATCAATGGACAGGGCGAGAATCACCCCTCCACTTT

D gene: -
J gene: TRBJ2-3
clone size: -
V gene: TRBV24-1
CDR3 protein: CATSTRGAARDTQYF
CDR3 DNA: TGTGCCACCAGTACCAGGGGGGCCGCGCGAGATACGCAGTATTTT

D gene: -
J gene: TRBJ1-6
clone size: -
V gene: TRBV7-8
CDR3 protein: CASSSETDNSPLHF
CDR3 DNA: TGTGCCAGCAGCTCGGAGACAGACAATTCACCCCTCCACTTT

D gene: -
J gene: TRBJ1-1
clone size: -
V gene: TRBV30
CDR3 protein: CAWSVPGRTEAFF
CDR3 DNA: TGTGCCTGGAGTGTACCCGGGAGAACTGAAGCTTTCTTT

D gene: TRBD2
J gene: TRBJ2-1
clone size: -
V gene: TRBV3-1/TRBV3-2
CDR3 protein: CASSQDISGISDEQFF
CDR3 DNA: TGTGCCAGCAGCCAAGATATAAGCGGGATCTCAGATGAGCAGTTCTTC

D gene: -
J gene: TRBJ2-6
clone size: -
V gene: TRBV7-3
CDR3 protein: CASKEDGANVLTF
CDR3 DNA: TGTGCCAGCAAAGAGGATGGGGCCAACGTCCTGACTTTC

D gene: TRBD1
J gene: TRBJ2-5
clone size: -
V gene: TRBV6-5
CDR3 protein: CASSTGTAQETQYF
CDR3 DNA: TGTGCCAGCAGTACCGGGACAGCCCAAGAGACCCAGTACTTC

D gene: TRBD1
J gene: TRBJ2-7
clone size: -
V gene: TRBV12-3/TRBV12-4
CDR3 protein: CASSQGQGVRWYF
CDR3 DNA: TGTGCCAGCAGTCAGGGACAGGGCGTACGGTGGTACTTC

D gene: -
J gene: TRBJ1-4
clone size: -
V gene: TRBV6-5
CDR3 protein: CASSLQAFNEKLFF
CDR3 DNA: TGTGCCAGCAGTTTACAGGCCTTTAATGAAAAACTGTTTTTT

D gene: -
J gene: TRBJ1-1
clone size: -
V gene: TRBV5-1
CDR3 protein: CASSLAGTHGLNTEAFF
CDR3 DNA: TGCGCCAGCAGCTTGGCAGGGACACATGGCCTGAACACTGAAGCTTTCTTT

D gene: -
J gene: TRBJ1-6
clone size: -
V gene: TRBV27
CDR3 protein: CASSPLPDSSNSPLHF
CDR3 DNA: TGTGCCAGCAGTCCCCTCCCGGACTCATCCAATTCACCCCTCCACTTT

D gene: TRBD2
J gene: TRBJ2-2
clone size: -
V gene: TRBV27
CDR3 protein: CASKTSGSPGELFF
CDR3 DNA: TGTGCCAGCAAGACTAGCGGGAGTCCCGGGGAGCTGTTTTTT

D gene: TRBD1
J gene: TRBJ1-1
clone size: -
V gene: TRBV6-1
CDR3 protein: CASSDGQGIGWKPEAFF
CDR3 DNA: TGTGCCAGCAGTGATGGACAGGGGATTGGGTGGAAGCCTGAAGCTTTCTTT

D gene: TRBD1
J gene: TRBJ1-2
clone size: once
V gene: TRBV11-1
CDR3 protein: CASSRRDSRGNYGYTF
CDR3 DNA: TGTGCCAGCAGCCGAAGGGACAGCCGTGGGAACTATGGCTACACCTTC

D gene: TRBD2
J gene: TRBJ2-5
clone size: -
V gene: TRBV12-5
CDR3 protein: CASGPSGFPGGSQYF
CDR3 DNA: TGTGCTAGTGGACCCTCAGGTTTCCCCGGGGGGTCCCAGTACTTC

D gene: -
J gene: TRBJ2-7
clone size: -
V gene: TRBV3-1/TRBV3-2
CDR3 protein: CASSRHEQYF
CDR3 DNA: TGTGCCAGCAGCCGGCACGAGCAGTACTTC

D gene: TRBD1
J gene: TRBJ2-5
clone size: few
V gene: TRBV28
CDR3 protein: CASSSPTGDLETQYF
CDR3 DNA: TGTGCCAGCAGTTCCCCGACAGGGGACTTAGAGACCCAGTACTTC

D gene: TRBD1
J gene: TRBJ1-3
clone size: -
V gene: TRBV5-5
CDR3 protein: CASSLDRGSGNTIYF
CDR3 DNA: TGTGCCAGCAGCTTGGACAGGGGATCTGGAAACACCATATATTTT

D gene: TRBD2
J gene: TRBJ2-1
clone size: -
V gene: TRBV29-1
CDR3 protein: CSLLAGGGHNEQFF
CDR3 DNA: TGCAGCCTCCTAGCGGGAGGCGGCCACAATGAGCAGTTCTTC

D gene: -
J gene: TRBJ2-1
clone size: -
V gene: TRBV14
CDR3 protein: CASSDFLTGFKDEQFF
CDR3 DNA: TGTGCCAGCAGCGACTTTTTGACCGGGTTTAAGGATGAGCAGTTCTTC

D gene: TRBD1
J gene: TRBJ2-2
clone size: -
V gene: TRBV18
CDR3 protein: CASSSSRAGGNTGELFF
CDR3 DNA: TGTGCCAGCTCGTCTAGTCGCGCAGGGGGAAACACCGGGGAGCTGTTTTTT

D gene: TRBD1
J gene: TRBJ1-2
clone size: -
V gene: TRBV11-2
CDR3 protein: CASSLERQGTGYTF
CDR3 DNA: TGTGCCAGCAGCTTAGAAAGACAGGGGACGGGCTACACCTTC

D gene: -
J gene: TRBJ1-4
clone size: -
V gene: TRBV27
CDR3 protein: CAKKQGIEEKLFF
CDR3 DNA: TGTGCCAAAAAGCAGGGGATAGAGGAAAAACTGTTTTTT

D gene: TRBD1
J gene: TRBJ2-1
clone size: -
V gene: TRBV7-9
CDR3 protein: CASSLVQGAGEQFF
CDR3 DNA: TGTGCCAGCAGCTTAGTACAGGGGGCCGGTGAGCAGTTCTTC

D gene: -
J gene: TRBJ2-1
clone size: -
V gene: TRBV10-1
CDR3 protein: CASSRGQTKNLNNEQFF
CDR3 DNA: TGCGCCAGCAGCCGCGGACAGACGAAGAACCTTAACAATGAGCAGTTCTTC

D gene: -
J gene: TRBJ2-5
clone size: -
V gene: TRBV29-1
CDR3 protein: CSADNRGRGPGTQYF
CDR3 DNA: TGCAGCGCCGATAACAGGGGGAGGGGTCCAGGTACCCAGTACTTC

D gene: -
J gene: TRBJ1-5
clone size: -
V gene: TRBV27
CDR3 protein: CASSLRRGSNQPQHF
CDR3 DNA: TGTGCCAGCAGTCTGCGCAGGGGAAGCAATCAGCCCCAGCATTTT

D gene: -
J gene: TRBJ2-7
clone size: -
V gene: TRBV28
CDR3 protein: CASSLSTTQSAGEQYF
CDR3 DNA: TGTGCCAGCAGTTTATCCACGACTCAGTCGGCGGGCGAGCAGTACTTC

D gene: -
J gene: TRBJ1-3
clone size: -
V gene: TRBV30
CDR3 protein: CAWSVRGDTIYF
CDR3 DNA: TGTGCCTGGAGTGTACGGGGGGACACCATATATTTT

D gene: -
J gene: TRBJ1-1
clone size: -
V gene: TRBV6-5
CDR3 protein: CASSHTLNTEAFF
CDR3 DNA: TGTGCCAGCAGCCATACATTGAACACTGAAGCTTTCTTT